This TCR beta chain was captured by sequencing in a study of blood T cell repertoires in COVID-19. Study information: Samples came from the United States, Italy and Spain, spanning acute and convalescent COVID-19. PBMCs, B-cell-depleted T cells, or T cells were the source of the cDNA or gDNA that made up the material.

This CDR3 contains 13 residues. The germline gives CDR1 SNHLY, CDR2 FYNNEI. Trimming at V came to 6 bases and at J to 14 bases, leaving 13 bases not matched to a gene. Original processing notes: Amplifying reference gene primers gave estimates of nucleated cell counts. Libraries were prepared by immunoSEQ multiplex PCR; TCRdb keeps only in-frame clonotypes and omits some of them. V and J calls and clone size are as listed in that table; D and trimming were resolved from the DNA. The profile covers around 60,000 clones, with approximately 92% appearing a single time and more than 9% taken by the ten largest.

The clonotype comes from an elderly woman with active COVID-19. Material: peripheral blood. The chain carries TRBV2 and TRBJ2-1, with TRBD1 identical over 7 bases. In DNA form, the CDR3 reads TGTGCCAGCAGCCCCATCTTAAGGGGGCTGAAGTTCTTC. This sequence encodes CASSPILRGLKFF.